This is a list of T cell receptor beta chains from one sample in a study of monozygotic twins with inflammatory bowel disease. For each CDR3 protein, TCRdb gives one entry from its re-call of the 5' RACE reads, without DNA. Its clone listing holds about 440,000 distinct CDR3 sequences. Sequences were obtained from blood. These receptors were obtained from a human donor with ulcerative colitis or Crohn's disease, or a healthy co-twin of an affected twin (not recorded which). Each CDR3 is given with its conserved first and last residue.

J: TRBJ1-6; V: TRBV3-1; CDR3: CASSQAEAGTPYNSPLHF
J: TRBJ2-3; V: TRBV5-1; CDR3: CASSLVGGSTDTQYF
J: TRBJ2-3; V: TRBV7-9; CDR3: CAVAENTDTQYF
J: TRBJ2-6; V: TRBV12-3/TRBV12-4; CDR3: CASSPGQGASGANVLTF
J: TRBJ2-7; V: TRBV6-5; CDR3: CASSNPTSGIYEQYF
J: TRBJ2-7; V: TRBV12-5; CDR3: CASGPPTEALYEQYF
J: TRBJ1-1; V: TRBV29-1; CDR3: CSVHRVTEAFF
J: TRBJ1-5; V: TRBV29-1; CDR3: CSVAAGPDQPQHF
J: TRBJ2-5; V: TRBV12-3/TRBV12-4; CDR3: CASSPYTAVQETQYF
J: TRBJ2-3; V: TRBV6-1; CDR3: CASGGLAGQADTQYF
J: TRBJ2-5; V: TRBV3-1; CDR3: CASSQDPGVQETQYF